This entry features one TCR beta chain sequence. Its antigen specificity is not known. The sample holds no much larger clone one base away, and base qualities are not on file. From the cysteine through the phenylalanine, the CDR3 covers 15 amino acids. Only the CDR3 portion is preserved as DNA: 45 bases, with reading frame beginning at the first base. The V end loses 2 bases and the J end loses 2 bases, and a stretch of 9 bases separates them. The germline V gene provides CDR1 SNHLY and CDR2 FYNNEI. Library preparation employed the immunoSEQ multiplex PCR assay. For the multiplex PCR, a mixture combining 60 forward primers for TCR Vbeta segments and 13 reverse primers for TCR Jbeta segments was used. Amplification of the CDR3 region of rearranged TCR beta genes was performed with a multiplex PCR assay on genomic DNA. On the Illumina HiSeq System, the amplified TCR beta libraries were sequenced as 87-base-pair reads. The authors processed their data as follows. In a later analysis, roughly 80 million unique TCR beta chains were counted across the approximately 620 repertoires, and approximately 9.9 million of these chains were shared by at least two donors. Raw reads were error-corrected and collapsed into unique sequences with a nearest-neighbor algorithm that merged closely related sequences to remove PCR and sequencing errors. CDR3 sequences were aligned to IMGT reference sequences to assign V, D and J gene segments. Each retained sequence needed at least a six-nucleotide match to both a V gene segment and a J gene segment. Rearrangements were called productive when the CDR3 lacked stop codons and stayed in frame with V and J; all others were non-productive. Following IMGT convention, CDR3 was defined as the stretch from the second conserved V-encoded cysteine up to the conserved J-encoded phenylalanine. In an earlier analysis of 587 of the donors, sequences lacking an unambiguous match to a single V gene segment were excluded. In an earlier analysis of a few hundred of the donors, V segments were called functional above 56.7% productive rearrangements and were called segregating when the between-donor standard deviation exceeded 5%. To diagnose cytomegalovirus status from the catalog of TCR beta chain sequences, a statistical classification framework was built. In a later analysis, V and J genes were assigned by comparing TCR nucleotide sequences against IMGT/GENE-DB human TR gene sequences. The TCRdist pipeline was used in a later analysis to assign CDR3 sequences and most-parsimonious VDJ recombination scenarios. In a later analysis, every TCR beta chain was defined by the combination of its CDR3 amino acid sequence and its V-gene family, and reads without a unique V-gene family were dropped. As a way to deal with suspected cross-contamination and a sequencing artifact, a later analysis dropped 450 to 600 nucleotide sequences that were highly shared and had low generation probability. A later analysis calculated a clonal expansion index for each public chain from normalized within-repertoire ranks of inferred template counts. In a later analysis, generation probabilities were computed using a VDJ recombination model fitted to out-of-frame rearrangements, and the results were checked against IGoR. Hypergeometric tests were used in a later analysis to score TCR-TCR, TCR-HLA and TCR-CMV co-occurrence, with a repertoire-size bias correction applied to the TCR pairs. False discovery rates were estimated in a later analysis by permuting HLA or CMV assignments 20 times. In a later analysis, co-occurring TCRs were grouped using DBSCAN, with TCRdist sequence similarity added in when clustering inside HLA-allele-positive subsets. Co-occurrence clustering excluded repertoires with fewer than 30,000 or more than 120,000 public chains, plus five with anomalous nucleotide sharing. Imported from immuneACCESS, the table was reduced by TCRdb to in-frame sequences with V and J called. These copies leave out some clones; in studies compared against another copy, an unresolved V gene accounts for under half, and the cause of the remainder is not known. V, J and clone size are taken as reported in that table, and D and trimming were inferred from the DNA itself. The sample table lists about 160,000 clones, roughly 70% of them with a count of one. The ten largest clones capture about 2.5% of the sample.

The cohort was made up of several hundred healthy bone marrow donors. At the time of sampling, every cohort member was nominally healthy, though immune exposures that went unrecorded were likely present. The donor tested CMV seropositive and was one of the 289 seropositive cohort members. A peripheral blood sample was collected from each donor, and TCR beta sequencing was performed on peripheral blood mononuclear cells. Genomic DNA extraction from the blood cell samples was performed with the Qiagen DNeasy Blood Extraction Kit. These data belong to a study of cytomegalovirus exposure and HLA in healthy donors (dated by TCRdb to about 2017). About the study as a whole: In an earlier analysis of fewer than 750 of the donors, 276 Gb of sequence data and approximately 100 million unique TCR beta sequences from roughly 190 million T cells were reported. To predict cytomegalovirus infection status, the study combined high-throughput TCR immunosequencing, statistical association of individual TCRs with disease status, and machine learning. Genome-wide SNP genotypes for about 60% of the roughly 670 donors were used in a later genetic analysis, which treated that subset as a discovery cohort. Donor age, sex, ethnicity and CMV serostatus were compiled together with the repertoire data. Besides the first cohort of some 670 subjects, a separate validation cohort made up of over 95 different subjects was used. Rather than using new phenotypic data, the later analysis identified candidate immune exposures from TCR beta sequences and from how often those sequences occurred across donors. HLA typing covered class I and class II loci at four-digit resolution. Roughly five DR-DQ haplotypes were handled as single units for association and clustering, since linkage in the cohort was strong. Among the roughly 400 genotyped donors, around 79% belonged to the genetic ancestry cluster associated with self-reported Caucasian donors. Across about 380 genotyped donors of the cohort, an average of about 250,000 unique TCR beta nucleotide sequences per donor were sequenced, and 15% to 20% of those sequences were non-productive. Approximately 300 gigabases of sequencing data and around 87 million unique TCR sequences were included in an early release covering about 700 HLA-typed donors. In a later analysis, previously published TCR beta repertoires from about 670 donors were re-analyzed and high-resolution HLA genotyping was added so that TCR occurrence patterns could be studied. The study aimed to test whether signatures of past pathogen exposure could be identified by cataloging public T cell receptors. Every repertoire in the discovery cohort had been generated on one and the same sequencing platform. To decide whether each TCR beta V gene segment behaved as functional or pseudogenic, an earlier analysis of some 600 of the donors relied on high-throughput TCR beta sequencing. Typing coverage varied by locus: roughly 620-640 donors for A, B, C, DRB1 and DQB1; roughly 500 for DQA1; around 570 for DPA1; fewer than 480 for DPB1. Using immunosequencing, the study profiled T cell repertoires from about 650 subjects and related those repertoires to cytomegalovirus serostatus.

The paper's findings and limits, for the study overall: Several of the top co-occurrence clusters appeared to be linked to parvovirus B19, influenza, CMV and Epstein-Barr virus, according to a later analysis. Three of the identified cytomegalovirus-associated TCR beta chains were confirmed in vitro to be specific for cytomegalovirus antigens. Some IMGT-functional V segments, including TRBV6-2 and TRBV6-3, could not be distinguished by the 87-base-pair reads and were therefore excluded. HLA typing was unavailable for some donors at each locus, so association tests used only the typed subset. Strong co-occurrence of HLA alleles, especially DR and DQ, made assigning TCR associations to individual alleles difficult. The study gave a list of 150 to 200 TCR beta chains associated with cytomegalovirus. The sequencing pipeline was judged likely to have produced a cluster of highly shared sequence variants as a technical artifact. According to a later genetic analysis, donors in an Asian-associated ancestry cluster had fewer N-insertions in productive TCRs than the roughly 660-donor mean. A further reported finding was that TCR beta sequences accurately predicted the HLA-A and HLA-B alleles for most subjects in the first cohort. In both the original and validation cohorts, the classifier was reported to diagnose cytomegalovirus status with high specificity and sensitivity. The presence/absence analyses assumed that sequencing depth was roughly uniform across donors, and that assumption may not be true. V-gene and J-gene trimming of TCR beta chains was associated with a missense DCLRE1C variant in a later genetic analysis, and the association was replicated in an independent cohort. The cohort was sequenced for TCR beta chains only, and without alpha or paired-chain data the features that could be detected were limited. Because counts were too low, 15 to 20 rarely observed V segments, including chromosome 9 orphons, were excluded from the earlier analysis of 587 of the donors. Most CMV-associated TCR beta chains appeared to be HLA-restricted in a later analysis, and the HLA associations seemed to be driven largely by CMV exposure. In a later analysis, TCR association rates were found to vary across HLA loci, with the most associated TCRs seen for DRB1 alleles and the fewest for HLA-C alleles. Immune exposure information for the cohort was limited to CMV serostatus. An earlier analysis of approximately 570 of the donors showed that most TCR beta V segments appeared in productive rearrangements either about 87% or about 30% of the time, which broadly matched IMGT annotations. In a later analysis, some 17,000 TCR beta sequences were associated with specific HLA alleles at a false discovery rate of 0.05. Correlated functional status among segregating V segments might reflect linkage disequilibrium, but an unknown experimental factor could not be ruled out. The authors suggested that the approach could potentially be extended to other disease states and immunological phenotypes. In a later analysis, HLA-associated TCR beta chains showed more clonal expansion and lower generation probabilities than non-associated chains that were equally common. While some public TCRs were present in many individuals, most TCR sequences turned up only very rarely across donors.

The sequence is built from TRBV2 and TRBJ2-2; too little of a D gene remains to name it. This TCR was sampled from a middle-aged woman in good health and CMV-seropositive. Input material: PBMCs. The CDR3 region reads CASSELASNTGELFF. The DNA reads as follows: TGTGCCAGCAGTGAACTGGCTAGTAACACCGGGGAGCTGTTTTTT.